The clone carrying this T cell receptor beta chain has a single count. Its antigen remains unidentified. CDR3 size: 15 residues. CDR1 and CDR2 (germline): SEHNR, FQNEAQ (reference sequence). Between the trimmed V and J ends, which lost 2 bases and 0 bases, there was a span of 10 bases. The table came from immunoSEQ multiplex PCR; TCRdb's copy has only in-frame clones and leaves some out. The data show around 71,000 clones, over 70% seen once. The data were obtained in a study of T cell clones after liver transplantation. The wider study: A pre-transplant mixed lymphocyte reaction with TCRbeta sequencing defined graft-donor-reactive clones followed in post-transplant blood.

Sorting of unstimulated PBMCs yielded separate CD3+CD4+ and CD3+CD8+ fractions. General observations from the study: Circulating graft-donor-reactive CD4 TCRbeta sequences fell significantly post-transplant in most of the 8 subjects. Post-transplant time points were not standardized, so conclusions are preliminary.

Sequences were derived from CD4+ T cells from blood, sampled 12 months after liver transplant. The chain has TRBV7-9 and TRBJ1-1; no firm D call. The receptor's source is a human patient who received a liver transplant. Some T cells may arise from the graft donor. CDR3 DNA: TGTGCCAGCAGCTTAAGGGCAGCGTTGAACACTGAAGCTTTCTTT. Protein: CASSLRAALNTEAFF. Based on the CDR3 plus reference TRBV7-9 and TRBJ1-1, the full variable domain is DTGVSQNPRHKITKRGQNVTFRCDPISEHNRLYWYRQTLGQGPEFLTYFQNEAQLEKSRLLSDRFSAERPKGSFSTLEIQRTEQGDSAMYLCASSLRAALNTEAFFGQGTRLTVV.